A selection of T cell receptor beta chains follows, all from one sample in a study of human T cells and chemical hapten exposure. TCRdb processed the RACE reads anew with MiXCR; each CDR3 protein has one entry. The table shows approximately 57,000 distinct CDR3 sequences, with about 9.6% occurring only once. Source: whole blood, taken in connection with sensitization to the hapten diphenylcyclopropenone (DPC). All receptors derive from a woman between 40 and 55 years old with alopecia areata. Some clones in this sample may be carry-over from other donors' samples. CDR3s include the opening cysteine and the closing phenylalanine or tryptophan. Each record gives: clone size, D gene, V gene, J gene, CDR3 DNA, CDR3 protein. A D gene is named only where the DNA matches it firmly. Part of the rows lack a size; the others show once, few, many or a class for expanded clones.

many	NA	TRBV7-9	TRBJ1-4	TGTGCCAGCAGGGAGGGAAGGAGCTTTAATGAAAAACTGTTTTTT	CASREGRSFNEKLFF
few	NA	TRBV5-8	TRBJ1-2	TGTGCCAGCAGCTTGACCTTTCATGGCTACACCTTC	CASSLTFHGYTF
NA	NA	TRBV6-6	TRBJ1-5	TGTGCCAGCAGTTTAAACCGGGCCAGGGATCAGCCCCAGCATTTT	CASSLNRARDQPQHF
NA	NA	TRBV7-9	TRBJ2-6	TGTGCCAGCAGCGAGGGGGCCAACGTCCTGACTTTC	CASSEGANVLTF
many	TRBD1	TRBV5-4	TRBJ1-4	TGTGCCAGCAGCTCATCCGGGACAGGGAGTTCGAATGAAAAACTGTTTTTT	CASSSSGTGSSNEKLFF
few	NA	TRBV4-1	TRBJ2-3	TGCGCCAGCAGCCAAGTTCGGACAGCCCGCACAGATACGCAGTATTTT	CASSQVRTARTDTQYF
NA	TRBD1	TRBV11-2	TRBJ1-1	TGTGCCAGCAGGACAGGGGTTGAAGCTTTCTTT	CASRTGVEAFF
NA	TRBD1	TRBV29-1	TRBJ2-3	TGCAGCGCCGACAGGGCGGAAGATACGCAGTATTTT	CSADRAEDTQYF
many	NA	TRBV3-1	TRBJ1-6	TGTGCCAGCAGCCAAGCTATGGCGCGAAATTCACCCCTCCACTTT	CASSQAMARNSPLHF
few	NA	TRBV10-3	TRBJ2-5	TGTGCCATCAGTGTATCTTTGGGAACCGGCCAAGAGACCCAGTACTTC	CAISVSLGTGQETQYF
NA	NA	TRBV6-5	TRBJ1-5	TGTGCCAGCGGAAGAAGCAATCAGCCCCAGCATTTT	CASGRSNQPQHF
NA	TRBD1	TRBV7-9	TRBJ1-2	TGTGCCAGCAGCTTAGTCCGGGACAGGACCTATGGCTACACCTTC	CASSLVRDRTYGYTF
few	TRBD2	TRBV4-1	TRBJ2-5	TGCGCCAGCAGCCGCCGCGGAGCGGGGGGGTACCAAGAGACCCAGTACTTC	CASSRRGAGGYQETQYF
many	NA	TRBV29-1	TRBJ1-1	TGCAGCGCCCAGGACGGAGAAGCTTTCTTT	CSAQDGEAFF
few	TRBD2	TRBV5-1	TRBJ2-1	TGCGCCAGCAGCGCGGGGGGACTAGCCTCCTACAATGAGCAGTTCTTC	CASSAGGLASYNEQFF
many	NA	TRBV20-1	TRBJ2-3	TGCAGTTTTCAGGGGATAGATACGCAGTATTTT	CSFQGIDTQYF
NA	TRBD2	TRBV29-1	TRBJ2-3	TGCAGCGTTGCGTCTAGCGGTAGCACAGATACGCAGTATTTT	CSVASSGSTDTQYF
many	NA	TRBV4-1	TRBJ1-5	TGCGCCAGCAGCCAAGGAATCTATGGGGGCGAAGGGACTAGCAATCAGCCCCAGCATTTT	CASSQGIYGGEGTSNQPQHF
NA	TRBD2	TRBV20-1	TRBJ2-7	TGCAGTGCTAGATCGGGGACTAGCCGCTACGAGCAGTACTTC	CSARSGTSRYEQYF
NA	TRBD2	TRBV20-1	TRBJ2-1	TGCAGTGCTAGGGGAATGAGCGGGGTGTACAATGAGCAGTTCTTC	CSARGMSGVYNEQFF
NA	TRBD1	TRBV19	TRBJ1-2	TGTGCCAGTACCCTCGACAGGGTAGATGGCTACACCTTC	CASTLDRVDGYTF
few	TRBD1	TRBV11-3	TRBJ2-1	TGTGCCAGCAGCTTAGCCTTGGGACAGGGGGCAAATGAGCAGTTCTTC	CASSLALGQGANEQFF
NA	NA	TRBV6-6	TRBJ2-7	TGTGCCAGCGCAGGGGAAGGGGCCTACGAGCAGTACTTC	CASAGEGAYEQYF
few	NA	TRBV29-1	TRBJ1-1	TGCAGCGATGATGGGGCAGGGGAATTTACTGAAGCTTTCTTT	CSDDGAGEFTEAFF
few	NA	TRBV29-1	TRBJ2-2	TGCAGCGCCAGCCGCGGAGCGAACACCGGGGAGCTGTTTTTT	CSASRGANTGELFF
many	NA	TRBV4-1	TRBJ2-3	TGCGCCAGCAGCCATAGCGGAGACCCCAGCACAGATACGCAGTATTTT	CASSHSGDPSTDTQYF
few	NA	TRBV3-1	TRBJ2-5	TGTGCCAGCAGCCGACAGGGGACTAACCAAGAGACCCAGTACTTC	CASSRQGTNQETQYF
many	NA	TRBV19	TRBJ1-5	TGTGCCAGTAGTATATCCAATCAGCCCCAGCATTTT	CASSISNQPQHF
many	TRBD1	TRBV28	TRBJ2-7	TGTGCCAGCAGCCGTGGGACAGCGCAGTACTTC	CASSRGTAQYF
many	NA	TRBV27	TRBJ2-7	TGTGCCAGCAGTCACGGACCCAGCTACGAGCAGTACTTC	CASSHGPSYEQYF
many	NA	TRBV10-3	TRBJ1-3	TGTGCCATCAGTGACGGGAGAAACACCATATATTTT	CAISDGRNTIYF
many	TRBD1	TRBV5-1	TRBJ1-5	TGCGCCAGCAGCTGGGGGGGACAGAATCAGCCCCAGCATTTT	CASSWGGQNQPQHF
NA	TRBD1	TRBV20-1	TRBJ2-7	TGCAGTGCTACCCAGACAGGGGGATTGTACGAGCAGTACTTC	CSATQTGGLYEQYF
few	TRBD2	TRBV20-1	TRBJ2-1	TGCCGGGGGGGTAACAACAATGAGCAGTTCTTC	CRGGNNNEQFF
many	NA	TRBV5-1	TRBJ2-7	TGCGCCAGCAGCCCCGTCGGAGGGGGGACATCCTTCTACGAGCAGTACTTC	CASSPVGGGTSFYEQYF
few	NA	TRBV20-1	TRBJ1-2	TGCAGTGCTAGTGAATTGTCCTATGGCTACACCTTC	CSASELSYGYTF
few	NA	TRBV3-1	TRBJ1-6	TGTGCCAGCAGCCAAGATCCCGGTAATTCACCCCTCCACTTT	CASSQDPGNSPLHF
many	NA	TRBV5-1	TRBJ1-1	TGCGCCAGCAGCCGATACCCGGACAAGAACACTGAAGCTTTCTTT	CASSRYPDKNTEAFF
few	TRBD2	TRBV6-1	TRBJ2-1	TGTGCCAGCAGTGAATCTAGCGGGGGGTCGACCTACAATGAGCAGTTCTTC	CASSESSGGSTYNEQFF
many	TRBD2	TRBV13	TRBJ2-2	TGTGCCAGCTGCCGACTAGCGGAAAACACCGGGGAGCTGTTTTTT	CASCRLAENTGELFF
few	NA	TRBV7-8	TRBJ2-3	TGTGCCAGCAGCCCTGGGACCTCACCAGATACGCAGTATTTT	CASSPGTSPDTQYF
many	NA	TRBV7-2	TRBJ2-5	TGTGCCAGCAGCTTATCCCCTCAGGGGACCCAGTACTTC	CASSLSPQGTQYF
NA	TRBD1	TRBV27	TRBJ1-1	TGTGCCAGCAGCCGAGCAGGGGGCGCGAACACTGAAGCTTTCTTT	CASSRAGGANTEAFF
many	TRBD1	TRBV6-2/TRBV6-3	TRBJ2-7	TGTGCCAGCAGTACCAGGGACAGGTACTCCTACGAGCAGTACTTC	CASSTRDRYSYEQYF
few	TRBD1	TRBV5-1	TRBJ1-1	TGCGCCAGCAGCCCGGGACAGGGGGCGGATGCTTTCTTT	CASSPGQGADAFF
few	TRBD1	TRBV4-2	TRBJ1-4	TGTGCCAGCAGCCGGGCGGGGACACGGGGACAGCCTAATGAAAAACTGTTTTTT	CASSRAGTRGQPNEKLFF
NA	TRBD2	TRBV5-1	TRBJ2-3	TGCGCCAGCAGCCCGGGACTAGCAGACACAGATACGCAGTATTTT	CASSPGLADTDTQYF
few	NA	TRBV5-5	TRBJ2-1	TGTGTTTCGGTAAGCGGGATCGGACAGTGGGGGAGCTCCTACAATGAGCAGTTCTTC	CVSVSGIGQWGSSYNEQFF
NA	TRBD1	TRBV6-5	TRBJ1-4	TGTGCCAGCAGTTACATCACCGGGACAGGGGGTGAAAAACTGTTTTTT	CASSYITGTGGEKLFF
many	TRBD2	TRBV7-9	TRBJ2-1	TGTGCCAGCAGCCCCTGGACGGGGGGACTCAAAAACAATGAGCAGTTCTTC	CASSPWTGGLKNNEQFF
few	NA	TRBV7-9	TRBJ2-7	TGTGCCAGCAGCTCCCGCAGAGGGGGTCCCTACGAGCAGTACTTC	CASSSRRGGPYEQYF
NA	TRBD1	TRBV6-5	TRBJ2-7	TGTGCCAGCAGGCCAAGACCGGGACAGGGTCCCTACGAGCAGTACTTC	CASRPRPGQGPYEQYF
NA	TRBD1	TRBV5-1	TRBJ1-1	TGCGCCAGCAGCTTGGGGGACAGGAGGACTGAAGCTTTCTTT	CASSLGDRRTEAFF
few	NA	TRBV30	TRBJ2-3	TGTGCCTGGAGGGTGAGGCGGGGGCCCCCTAATAGGCTGGCAGATACGCAGTATTTT	CAWRVRRGPPNRLADTQYF